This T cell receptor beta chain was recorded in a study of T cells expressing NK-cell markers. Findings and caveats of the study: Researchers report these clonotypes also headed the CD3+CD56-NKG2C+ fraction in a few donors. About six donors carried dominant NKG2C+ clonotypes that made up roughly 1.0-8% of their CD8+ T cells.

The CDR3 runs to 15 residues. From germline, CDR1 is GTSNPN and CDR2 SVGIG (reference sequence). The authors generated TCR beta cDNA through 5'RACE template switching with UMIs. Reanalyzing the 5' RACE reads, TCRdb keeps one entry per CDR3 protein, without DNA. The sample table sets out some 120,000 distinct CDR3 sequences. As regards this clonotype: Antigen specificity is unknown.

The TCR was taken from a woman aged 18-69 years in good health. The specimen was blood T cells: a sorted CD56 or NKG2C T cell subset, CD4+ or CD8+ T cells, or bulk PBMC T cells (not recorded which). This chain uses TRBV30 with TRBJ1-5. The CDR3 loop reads CAWSGTVGGNQPQHF.